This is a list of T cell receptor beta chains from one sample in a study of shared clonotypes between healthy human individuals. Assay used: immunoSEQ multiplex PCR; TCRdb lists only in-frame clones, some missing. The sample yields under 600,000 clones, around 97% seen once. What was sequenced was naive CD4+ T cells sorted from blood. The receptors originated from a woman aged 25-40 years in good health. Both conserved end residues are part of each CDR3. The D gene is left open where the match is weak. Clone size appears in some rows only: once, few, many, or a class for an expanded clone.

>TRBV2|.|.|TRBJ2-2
TGTGCCACCCAGCGGGTAACGAACACCGGGGAGCTGTTTTTT
CATQRVTNTGELFF
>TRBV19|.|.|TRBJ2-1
TGTGCCAGTGCTCGTGAACGGGCCTCGACTAATGAGCAGTTCTTC
CASARERASTNEQFF
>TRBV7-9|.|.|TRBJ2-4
TGTGCCAGCAGCCCAGAAAACATTCAGTACTTC
CASSPENIQYF
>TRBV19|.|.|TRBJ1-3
TGTGCCAGCCAGGGGACCCGGGACTACTCTAACACCATATATTTT
CASQGTRDYSNTIYF
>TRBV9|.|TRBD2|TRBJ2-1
TGTGCCAGCAGCGTCGAGTGGACGGGAGGGCCTAGTGAGCAGTTCTTC
CASSVEWTGGPSEQFF
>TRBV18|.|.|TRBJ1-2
TGTGCCAGCTCACCAACCGAGGCCAGCTACTATGGCTACACCTTC
CASSPTEASYYGYTF
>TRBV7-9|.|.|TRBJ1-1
TGTGCCAGCAGCGAAGACAGCACTGAAGCTTTCTTT
CASSEDSTEAFF
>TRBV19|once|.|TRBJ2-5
TGTGCCAGTAGTTTCTCGGGACAAGAGACCCAGTACTTC
CASSFSGQETQYF
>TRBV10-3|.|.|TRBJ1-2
TGTGCCATCAGTGATCAGGGAACTGGAGGCTACACCTTC
CAISDQGTGGYTF
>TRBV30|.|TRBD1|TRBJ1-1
TGTGCCTGGCGGGACAGGGGTTTCACTGAAGCTTTCTTT
CAWRDRGFTEAFF
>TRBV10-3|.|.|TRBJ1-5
TGTGCCACCAAAGGTTCGGGGACCAATCAGCCCCAGCATTTT
CATKGSGTNQPQHF
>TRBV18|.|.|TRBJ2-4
TGTGCCAGCTCACCACCACAGAGGGACATTCAGTACTTC
CASSPPQRDIQYF
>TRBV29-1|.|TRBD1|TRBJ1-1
TGCAGCGTTTCGGACAGGGAGAGGATGAAGCTTTTCTTT
CSVSDRERMKLFF
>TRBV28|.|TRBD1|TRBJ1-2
TGTGCCAGCAGTCCGGGACAGGGGGCCACCAGGTATGGCTACACCTTC
CASSPGQGATRYGYTF
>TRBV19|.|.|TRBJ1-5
TGTGCCAGTAGTACCCCCGAGGGCAGGCTGGAGCCCCAGCATTTT
CASSTPEGRLEPQHF
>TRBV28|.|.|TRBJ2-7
TGTGCCAGCAGTTTGAAGTTCCAATACGAGCAGTACTTC
CASSLKFQYEQYF
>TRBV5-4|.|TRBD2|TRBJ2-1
TGTGCCAGCAGTAACAGGACTAGCGGGAGTCTGGGTGAGCAGTTCTTC
CASSNRTSGSLGEQFF
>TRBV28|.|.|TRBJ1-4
TGTGCCAGCAGTTTGCAGGCAACTAATGAAAAACTGTTTTTT
CASSLQATNEKLFF
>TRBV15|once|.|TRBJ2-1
TGTGCCACCAGCAGACAGGCGCTACTCTACAATGAGCAGTTCTTC
CATSRQALLYNEQFF
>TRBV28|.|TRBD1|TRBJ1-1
TGTGCCATAATAGGACAGGGAAGGCTCATGAACACTGAAGCTTTCTTT
CAIIGQGRLMNTEAFF
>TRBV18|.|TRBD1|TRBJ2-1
TGTGCCAGCCAAGGACAGGGGGCTTACAATGAGCAGTTCTTC
CASQGQGAYNEQFF
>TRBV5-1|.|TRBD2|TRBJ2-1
TGCGCCAGCAGGGGACTAGTCTCCTACAATGAGCAGTTCTTC
CASRGLVSYNEQFF
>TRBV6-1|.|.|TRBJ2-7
TGTGCCAGCATTTCAGCGTATTCCTACGAGCAGTACTTC
CASISAYSYEQYF
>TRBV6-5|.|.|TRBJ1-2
TGTGCCAGCAGCCGAGGTGGGTGGGGAGGCTACACCTTC
CASSRGGWGGYTF
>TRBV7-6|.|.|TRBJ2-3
TGTGCCAGCAGCTTAGCGACGGACTCTACGCAGTATTTT
CASSLATDSTQYF
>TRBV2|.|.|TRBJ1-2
TGTGCCAGCTCCGGGACGGTTAACTATGGCTACACCTTC
CASSGTVNYGYTF
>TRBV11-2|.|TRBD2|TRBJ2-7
TGTGCCAGCAGCTATAATAGCGGGAGGAGGCCTTACGAGCAGTACTTC
CASSYNSGRRPYEQYF
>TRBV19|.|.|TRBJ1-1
TGTGCCAGTAATCAGGGCATGAACACTGAAGCTTTCTTT
CASNQGMNTEAFF
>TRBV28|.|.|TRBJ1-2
TGTGCCAGCAGTACCGGGGGATATGGCTACACCTTC
CASSTGGYGYTF
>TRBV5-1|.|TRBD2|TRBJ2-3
TGCGCCAGCAGTCTCACTCGACTAGCGGGAAGCACAGATACGCAGTATTTT
CASSLTRLAGSTDTQYF
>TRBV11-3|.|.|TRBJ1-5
TGTGCCAGCAGCTTAGGGGACCGCAAAGGTCGGCCCCAGCATTTT
CASSLGDRKGRPQHF
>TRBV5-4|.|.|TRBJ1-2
TGTGCCAGCAGCTTGGGTGGTAATAACTATGGCTACACCTTC
CASSLGGNNYGYTF
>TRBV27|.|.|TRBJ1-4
TGTGTCAGCAGCGGACTTGGAAATAATGAAAAACTGTTTTTT
CVSSGLGNNEKLFF
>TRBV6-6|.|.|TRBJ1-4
TGTGCCAGCGGATTGGACTCCCGGAGTGAAAAACTGTTTTTT
CASGLDSRSEKLFF
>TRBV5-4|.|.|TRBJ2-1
TGTGCCAGCAGCTTGGTAGGGGGAACCTTGTACAATGAGCAGTTCTTC
CASSLVGGTLYNEQFF
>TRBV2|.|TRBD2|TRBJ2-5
TGTGCCAGCACCCAGCGGGAGTGGTCGGAGACCCAGTACTTC
CASTQREWSETQYF
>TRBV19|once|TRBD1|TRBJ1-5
TGTGCCAGTAGTATTGGAGGACAGGGGTCAGGGACCCAGCATTTT
CASSIGGQGSGTQHF
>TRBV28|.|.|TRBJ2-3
TGTGCCGCCGCTGGCCGCACAGATACGCAGTATTTT
CAAAGRTDTQYF